The TCR beta chain under discussion was sequenced for a study of graft-versus-host responses after intestinal transplantation. With respect to this clone: Its antigen remains unknown.

Repertoires were generated with immunoSEQ multiplex PCR, while TCRdb's copy carries only in-frame clones and drops some. The sample has 75,000 to 100,000 clones; roughly nine tenths are singletons. The CDR3 is made up of 15 amino acids. Germline V CDR1 and CDR2: LNHNV, YYDKDF (reference sequence). V lost 8 bases and J lost 4, with 21 bases in between. Here the sequenced sample was unstimulated CD4+ T cells sorted from spleen or lymph node cells, taken before transplant. This TCR was sampled from a human donor who was the organ donor for an intestinal transplant. The chain joins TRBV15 to TRBJ2-7; weak D call: TRBD1 (6 bases). CDR3 bases: TGTGCCACCGGGCCGGGATCGCACAGGGATTACGAGCAGTACTTC. It yields the protein CATGPGSHRDYEQYF.